The 26 T cell receptor beta chains given below trace back to one sample, sequenced in a study of T cells in Graves' hyperthyroidism and ophthalmopathy. The source material, RNA transcripts, was used to amplify TCR beta CDR3 regions. In the first-round RT-PCR of the TCR CDR3, the HTBI primer set was used. TCRdb re-called the multiplex PCR reads with MiXCR, one entry per CDR3 protein. The table has about 840,000 distinct CDR3 sequences, over 35% seen once. The specimen was blood. The receptor set was obtained from a young man with Graves' hyperthyroidism.

The chain links TRBV5-1 to TRBJ2-7, with TRBD2 identical over 12 bases. Trimming took 4 bases from V and 7 from J; bases not matched to a gene: 6. CDR1 and CDR2 (germline): SGHRS, YFSETQ. CDR3 length: 14 amino acids. The CDR3 region is CASSRGLAGREQYF. The CDR3 DNA sequence: TGCGCCAGCAGCAGAGGACTAGCGGGGAGGGAGCAGTACTTC. Looking up the rest from reference TRBV5-1 and TRBJ2-7 gives the full variable domain: KAGVTQTPRYLIKTRGQQVTLSCSPISGHRSVSWYQQTPGQGLQFLFEYFSETQRNKGNFPGRFSGRQFSNSRSEMNVSTLELGDSALYLCASSRGLAGREQYFGPGTRLTVT.

This clonotype was observed at least ten times. Here the CDR3 reads CASSLDLGRYGYTF. The DNA of the CDR3 is TGTGCCAGCAGCTTAGATCTCGGCCGCTATGGCTACACCTTC. The V gene is TRBV11-3, the J gene TRBJ1-2, with no clear D. Germline CDR1 SGHNT, CDR2 YENEEA. This CDR3 has 14 amino acids. The V end lost 0 bases, the J end lost 4 bases, and 9 bases lay between the germline ends.

This chain joins TRBV6-6 and TRBJ1-2; D possibly corresponds to TRBD1 (6 bases). V gave up 10 bases and J gave up 1 base, with 16 bases separating them. This CDR3 is built from 14 residues. Germline CDR1 is MNHNY and CDR2 is SVGAGI (reference sequence). The CDR3 DNA reads TGTGCCACCTCGATCCTCAGGGGTAACTATGGCTACACCTTC. As protein: CATSILRGNYGYTF.

This sequence joins TRBV6-1 and TRBJ1-6; D is ambiguous. With 6 bases removed from V and 0 bases from J, the gap between germline ends came to 12 bases. The CDR3 runs 16 residues. The germline gives CDR1 MNHNS, CDR2 SASEGT. The CDR3 nucleotides read TGTGCCAGCAGACTGCGAAGTTCCTCCTATAATTCACCCCTCCACTTT. It yields the protein CASRLRSSSYNSPLHF.

Regarding this clonotype: A much larger clone differs from this one at a single base, so this may be a read error. This rearrangement joins TRBV7-9 to TRBJ1-4; 10 bases are a match to TRBD1. With V trimmed by 8 bases and J by 8 bases, 8 bases remained unmatched. This CDR3 has 14 amino acids. CDR1 and CDR2 (germline): SEHNR, FQNEAQ (reference sequence). As DNA, the CDR3 is TGTGCCAGCCGTCCCGGGACAGGGGTAGAAAAACTGTTTTTT. This gives the protein CASRPGTGVEKLFF.

Ten or more counts support this clonotype. This chain joins TRBV29-1 and TRBJ2-7; perhaps TRBD1 as D (6 bases). CDR3 size: 12 residues. Germline CDR1 reads SQVTM; CDR2 reads ANQGSEA. The V gene lost 4 bases and the J gene lost 5 bases, with 12 bases spanning the gap. Written as DNA, the CDR3 is TGCAGCGTTGGCGTTACAGGGAACGAGCAGTACTTC. It yields the protein CSVGVTGNEQYF.

As for this clonotype: This may arise from a read error, as a much more abundant clone is one base away. The chain links TRBV2 to TRBJ1-5; D perhaps matches TRBD1 (5 bases). The V end was cut by 7 bases, the J end by 7 bases, with 17 bases between. From germline, CDR1 is SNHLY and CDR2 FYNNEI. The CDR3 is 14 amino acids. The CDR3 loop reads CASTRGEARQPQHF. CDR3 DNA: TGTGCCAGCACTCGGGGGGAGGCCCGCCAGCCCCAGCATTTT.

This clonotype occurred a few times. The rearrangement links TRBV7-2 to TRBJ2-7; a weak D match, TRBD1 (6 bases). The CDR3 runs to 14 residues. Germline values: CDR1 SGHTA, CDR2 FQGNSA. Trimming shortened V by 4 bases and J by 2 bases, and 12 bases separated the two germline ends. The CDR3 sequence: CASSYRENAYEQYF. The CDR3 DNA sequence: TGTGCCAGCAGCTACAGGGAAAACGCCTACGAGCAGTACTTC.

V gene TRBV5-1 combines with J gene TRBJ1-4, with D tentatively TRBD1 (5 bases). The CDR3 contains 16 residues. From germline, CDR1 is SGHRS and CDR2 YFSETQ. Deletions cut 5 bases from V and 0 bases from J, with 14 bases between. As DNA, the CDR3 is TGCGCCAGCAGATCAAGAGGGGAGGCAACTAATGAAAAACTGTTTTTT. It codes for CASRSRGEATNEKLFF.

The table lists this clonotype with many counts. V usage is TRBV7-8 and J usage is TRBJ1-4, with TRBD1 matching 10 bases. The length of the CDR3 is 14 residues. Germline CDR1 reads SGHVS; CDR2 reads FQNEAQ. The trim removed 3 bases at V and 10 bases at J, leaving 5 bases unmatched. The CDR3 protein is CASSFGTGVAKLFF. CDR3 sequence (DNA): TGTGCCAGCAGCTTCGGGACAGGGGTTGCAAAACTGTTTTTT. The full variable domain, completed using reference TRBV7-8 and TRBJ1-4, is GAGVSQSPRYKVAKRGQDVALRCDPISGHVSLFWYQQALGQGPEFLTYFQNEAQLDKSGLPSDRFFAERPEGSVSTLKIQRTQQEDSAVYLCASSFGTGVAKLFFGSGTQLSVL.

This clonotype was seen a single time. A single base separates this from a much larger clone, so it may be a read error. The CDR3 DNA follows: TGTGCCAGTATCACCGACGGAACTAATGAAAAACTGTTTTTT. Amino acid sequence: CASITDGTNEKLFF. The rearrangement uses TRBV19 and TRBJ1-4; D unclear. Per germline, CDR1 LNHDA and CDR2 SQIVND (reference sequence). The V gene lost 7 bases and the J gene lost 1 base, with 10 bases spanning the gap. The CDR3 length is 14 residues.

The chain carries TRBV12-3 or TRBV12-4 and TRBJ2-3; no definite D call. V lost 7 bases, J lost 2 bases, and 4 bases lay in between. The CDR3 covers 11 residues. The CDR3 reads CASTHTDTQYF. Here the CDR3 DNA reads TGTGCCAGCACGCACACAGATACGCAGTATTTT.

The CDR3 region is CASSFKGQEDYGYTF. The CDR3 DNA follows: TGTGCCAGCAGCTTCAAGGGACAGGAGGACTATGGCTACACCTTC. This sequence joins TRBV7-9 and TRBJ1-2; 8 positions agree with TRBD1. The junction had 6 bases not matched to a gene; V was cut back by 3 bases and J by 3 bases. CDR1 and CDR2 from the germline V gene are SEHNR and FQNEAQ (reference sequence). The CDR3 is 15 residues long.

V is TRBV14 and J is TRBJ2-7; tentative D call: TRBD2 (6 bases). The CDR3 has 14 residues. CDR1 and CDR2 (germline): SGHDN, FVKESK. Trimming pared 3 bases from V and 2 bases from J, leaving 11 bases between. The CDR3 reads CASSQLPGAYEQYF. The CDR3 DNA reads as TGTGCCAGCAGCCAGCTGCCGGGGGCCTACGAGCAGTACTTC.

About this clonotype: This may be a read error, as it is one base from a much larger clone. The rearrangement joins TRBV11-3 to TRBJ2-5; 9 bases map to TRBD2. Trimming took 2 bases from V and 3 from J; bases not matched to a gene: 1. The CDR3 is 14 residues long. CDR1 and CDR2 (germline): SGHNT, YENEEA. The CDR3 DNA follows: TGTGCCAGCAGCTTATCTAGCGGGGAAGAGACCCAGTACTTC. Its protein is CASSLSSGEETQYF.

This clonotype was picked up many times. This chain connects TRBV29-1 to TRBJ1-2; tentative D call: TRBD1 (6 bases). The ends were cut back, 3 bases at V and 4 bases at J, with 9 bases in the middle. CDR3 length: 12 amino acids. Germline assignment: CDR1 SQVTM and CDR2 ANQGSEA. CDR3 region: CSVEGGTYGYTF. CDR3 nucleotide sequence: TGCAGCGTTGAGGGGGGCACCTATGGCTACACCTTC.

The chain uses TRBV10-2 and TRBJ1-3; D is unresolved. This CDR3 is 14 amino acids long. V shed 6 bases and J shed 9 bases, with 18 bases lying between them. The germline V gene has CDR1 WSHSY and CDR2 SAAADI. The CDR3: CASSQRGEFSTIYF. CDR3 DNA: TGCGCCAGCAGCCAACGTGGGGAGTTTAGCACCATATATTTT.

In its sample, this clonotype was seen many times. This sequence joins TRBV7-8 and TRBJ2-2; D gene unclear. Deletions cut 7 bases from V and 6 bases from J, with 12 bases between. This CDR3 contains 13 residues. Germline V gives CDR1 SGHVS, CDR2 FQNEAQ. CDR3: CASTQAVAGELFF. The CDR3 DNA is TGTGCCAGCACCCAGGCGGTGGCCGGGGAGCTGTTTTTT.

V is TRBV6-1 and J is TRBJ2-7; TRBD2 agrees at 8 bases. The germline gives CDR1 MNHNS, CDR2 SASEGT. V shed 2 bases, J shed 5 bases, and the junction held 5 bases outside the gene matches. The length of the CDR3 is 14 residues. CDR3 sequence (DNA): TGTGCCAGCAGTGAAAGCGGGAGTTTCCACGAGCAGTACTTC. Amino acid sequence: CASSESGSFHEQYF.

Turning to this clonotype: Possible read error: a much larger clone is one base away. Here the CDR3 DNA reads TGTGCCAGCAGTGAAGGAGGGGATGGTAGCTATGGCTACACCTTC. Protein: CASSEGGDGSYGYTF. The V gene is TRBV25-1, the J gene TRBJ1-2; the D gene is possibly TRBD1 (5 bases). V shed 2 bases and J shed 4 bases, with 14 bases lying between them. In germline, CDR1 is MGHDK, CDR2 SYGVNS. CDR3 length: 15 residues.

The chain is built from TRBV29-1 and TRBJ2-7; D perhaps matches TRBD1 (6 bases). Germline V gives CDR1 SQVTM, CDR2 ANQGSEA. Trimming removed 3 bases at V and 2 bases at J, with 14 bases between. The CDR3 covers 14 residues. The CDR3: CSVERRQETYEQYF. CDR3 nucleotide sequence: TGCAGCGTTGAGCGACGACAGGAGACCTACGAGCAGTACTTC.

This clonotype has more than one count but fewer than ten. CDR3 in DNA: TGCAGTGCGCCGACTAGCACCCACGAGCAGTACTTC. Translating it yields CSAPTSTHEQYF. The chain is built from TRBV20-1 and TRBJ2-7, with 7 bases that match TRBD2. The V segment lost 6 bases and the J segment 5 bases; nucleotides outside the gene matches: 7. In germline, CDR1 is DFQATT, CDR2 SNEGSKA (reference sequence). This CDR3 region has 12 residues.

There are a few counts of this clonotype. The V call is TRBV29-1, the J call TRBJ2-7; D may be TRBD1 or TRBD2 (5 bases each). There are 16 residues in the CDR3. In germline, CDR1 is SQVTM, CDR2 ANQGSEA. V was clipped by 5 bases and J by 1 base, with 21 bases between them. The CDR3 here is CSVSLSAGTASYEQYF. CDR3 sequence (DNA): TGCAGCGTTTCCCTAAGCGCCGGGACGGCATCCTACGAGCAGTACTTC.

This clonotype turned up a few times. This chain uses TRBV19 with TRBJ1-2; maybe TRBD1 (6 bases). The CDR3 sequence is 13 residues long. V lost 0 bases and J 6 bases, leaving 8 bases between the germline ends. Germline CDR1 LNHDA, CDR2 SQIVND (reference sequence). The DNA of the CDR3 is TGTGCCAGTAGTATAGAGGGGGCGCATGGCTACACCTTC. Protein: CASSIEGAHGYTF.

V is TRBV20-1 and J is TRBJ1-5; no reliable D call. Germline V lookup: CDR1 DFQATT, CDR2 SNEGSKA (reference sequence). The CDR3 runs to 12 residues. V was shortened by 6 bases and J by 1 base, with 7 bases between the two germline ends. This chain's CDR3 is CSAHGSNQPQHF. CDR3 DNA sequence: TGCAGTGCCCACGGAAGCAATCAGCCCCAGCATTTT.

This clonotype was counted a few times. The V gene is TRBV11-2, the J gene TRBJ2-6; a possible D gene is TRBD2 (6 bases). Trimming removed 7 bases at V and 0 bases at J, with 19 bases between. CDR3 length equals 18 residues. The germline V gene has CDR1 SGHAT and CDR2 FQNNGV. The CDR3 here is CASTILGGQFSGANVLTF. The DNA for the CDR3 is TGTGCCAGCACCATACTGGGGGGTCAATTCTCTGGGGCCAACGTCCTGACTTTC.